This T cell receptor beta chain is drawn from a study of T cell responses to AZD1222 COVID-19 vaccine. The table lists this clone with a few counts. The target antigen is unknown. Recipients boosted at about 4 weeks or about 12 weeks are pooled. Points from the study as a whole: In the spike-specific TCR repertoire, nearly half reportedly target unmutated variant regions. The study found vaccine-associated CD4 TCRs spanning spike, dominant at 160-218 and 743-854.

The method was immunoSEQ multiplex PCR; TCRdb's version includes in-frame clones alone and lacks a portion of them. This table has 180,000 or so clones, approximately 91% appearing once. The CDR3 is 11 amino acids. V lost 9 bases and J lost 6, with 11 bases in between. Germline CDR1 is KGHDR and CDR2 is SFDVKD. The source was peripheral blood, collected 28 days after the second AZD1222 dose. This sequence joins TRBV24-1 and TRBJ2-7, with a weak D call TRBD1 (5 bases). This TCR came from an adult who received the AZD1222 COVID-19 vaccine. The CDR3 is CATERQGEQYF. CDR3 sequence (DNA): TGTGCCACCGAGCGTCAGGGCGAGCAGTACTTC.